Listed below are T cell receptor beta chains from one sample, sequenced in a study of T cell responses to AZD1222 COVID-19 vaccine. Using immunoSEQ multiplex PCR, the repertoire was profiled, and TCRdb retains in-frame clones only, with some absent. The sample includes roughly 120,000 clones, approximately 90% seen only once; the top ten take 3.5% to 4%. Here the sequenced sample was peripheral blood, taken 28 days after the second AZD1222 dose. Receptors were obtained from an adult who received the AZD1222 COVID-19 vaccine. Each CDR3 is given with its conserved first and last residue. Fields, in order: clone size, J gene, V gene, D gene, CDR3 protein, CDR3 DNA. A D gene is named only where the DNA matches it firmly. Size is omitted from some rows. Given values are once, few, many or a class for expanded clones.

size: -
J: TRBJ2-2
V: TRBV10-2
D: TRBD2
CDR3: CASSATSGGTGELFF
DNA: TGCGCCAGCAGTGCGACTAGCGGGGGTACCGGGGAGCTGTTTTTT

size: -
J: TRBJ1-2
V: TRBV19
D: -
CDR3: CASNTAVGQGYTF
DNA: TGTGCCAGTAATACAGCAGTTGGGCAAGGCTACACCTTC

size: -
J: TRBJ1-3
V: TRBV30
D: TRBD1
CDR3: CAWSLQGRGNTIYF
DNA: TGTGCCTGGAGTTTACAGGGGAGAGGAAACACCATATATTTT

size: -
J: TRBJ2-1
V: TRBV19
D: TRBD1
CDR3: CASSIVPEGGAYNEQFF
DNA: TGTGCCAGTAGTATAGTCCCGGAAGGGGGCGCCTACAATGAGCAGTTCTTC

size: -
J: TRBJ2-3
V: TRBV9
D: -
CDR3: CASSVLVDSTDTQYF
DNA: TGTGCCAGCAGCGTATTGGTGGATAGCACAGATACGCAGTATTTT

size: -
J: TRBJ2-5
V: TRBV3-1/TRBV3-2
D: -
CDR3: CASSQIQGTKETQYF
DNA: TGTGCCAGCAGCCAAATACAGGGGACTAAAGAGACCCAGTACTTC

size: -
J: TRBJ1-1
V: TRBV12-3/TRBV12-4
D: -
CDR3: CASSFARGAFF
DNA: TGTGCCAGCAGTTTCGCTAGGGGGGCTTTCTTT

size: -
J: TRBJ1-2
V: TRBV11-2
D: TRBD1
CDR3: CASSLHRNGQGGGYTF
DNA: TGTGCCAGCAGCTTGCACAGAAACGGACAGGGCGGCGGCTACACCTTC

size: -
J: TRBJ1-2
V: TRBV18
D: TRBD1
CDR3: CASSTGTGNYGYTF
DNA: TGTGCCAGCTCTACGGGGACAGGGAACTATGGCTACACCTTC

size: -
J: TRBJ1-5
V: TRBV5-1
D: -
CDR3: CASSLGTVNQPQHF
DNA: TGCGCCAGCAGCTTGGGGACGGTGAATCAGCCCCAGCATTTT

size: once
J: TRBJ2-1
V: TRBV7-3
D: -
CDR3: CASGGASYNEQFF
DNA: TGTGCCAGCGGGGGAGCGAGCTACAATGAGCAGTTCTTC

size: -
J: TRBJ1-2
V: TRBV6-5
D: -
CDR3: CASSNRVHGYTF
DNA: TGTGCCAGCAGCAACAGGGTGCATGGCTACACCTTC

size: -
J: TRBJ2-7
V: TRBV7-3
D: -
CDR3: CASSPQGQGGAPYEQYF
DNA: TGTGCCAGCAGCCCCCAGGGGCAGGGAGGGGCCCCCTACGAGCAGTACTTC

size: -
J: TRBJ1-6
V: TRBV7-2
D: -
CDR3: CASSLGGKGNSPLHF
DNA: TGTGCCAGCAGCTTAGGAGGGAAGGGGAATTCACCCCTCCACTTT

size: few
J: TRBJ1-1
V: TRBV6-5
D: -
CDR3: CASGGRNTEAFF
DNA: TGTGCCAGCGGGGGACGGAACACTGAAGCTTTCTTT

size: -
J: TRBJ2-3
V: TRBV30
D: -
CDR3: CAWSVMSGADTQYF
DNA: TGTGCCTGGAGTGTAATGTCTGGCGCAGATACGCAGTATTTT

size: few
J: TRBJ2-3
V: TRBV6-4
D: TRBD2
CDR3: CASSDSAGGPDTQYF
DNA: TGTGCCAGCAGTGACTCAGCGGGGGGGCCAGATACGCAGTATTTT

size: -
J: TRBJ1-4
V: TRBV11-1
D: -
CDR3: CASSLFSASEKLFF
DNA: TGTGCCAGCAGCTTGTTTAGTGCCTCTGAAAAACTGTTTTTT

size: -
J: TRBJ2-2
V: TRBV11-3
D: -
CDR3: CASSPDITNTGELFF
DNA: TGTGCCAGCAGCCCCGATATAACCAACACCGGGGAGCTGTTTTTT

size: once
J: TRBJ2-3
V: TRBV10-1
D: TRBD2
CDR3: CASRGTSGGVQYF
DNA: TGCGCCAGTAGGGGGACTAGCGGGGGAGTGCAGTATTTT

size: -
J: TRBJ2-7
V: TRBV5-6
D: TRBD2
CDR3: CASSPPRGEAHEQYF
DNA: TGTGCCAGCAGCCCCCCACGGGGGGAGGCCCACGAGCAGTACTTC

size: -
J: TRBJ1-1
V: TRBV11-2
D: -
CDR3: CASSPTGREGEAFF
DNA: TGTGCCAGCAGCCCCACGGGGCGGGAGGGAGAAGCTTTCTTT

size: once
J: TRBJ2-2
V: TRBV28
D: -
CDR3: CASSFPFIQETGELFF
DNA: TGTGCCAGCAGTTTTCCCTTTATTCAGGAAACCGGGGAGCTGTTTTTT

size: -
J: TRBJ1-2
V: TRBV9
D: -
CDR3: CASTRDTPVYGYTF
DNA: TGTGCCAGCACCCGGGACACCCCCGTCTATGGCTACACCTTC

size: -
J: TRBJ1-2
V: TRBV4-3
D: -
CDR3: CASSQGVWRGYTF
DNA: TGCGCCAGCAGCCAAGGGGTCTGGCGTGGCTACACCTTC

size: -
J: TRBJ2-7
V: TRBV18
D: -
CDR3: CASSPDLGFEQYF
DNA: TGTGCCAGCTCACCCGACCTGGGATTTGAGCAGTACTTC

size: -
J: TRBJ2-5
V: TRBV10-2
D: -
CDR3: CASGDQETQYF
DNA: TGCGCCAGCGGCGATCAAGAGACCCAGTACTTC

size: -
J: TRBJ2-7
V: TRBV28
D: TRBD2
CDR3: CASSLGGGGQPYEQYF
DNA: TGTGCCAGCAGTTTGGGCGGCGGGGGGCAGCCCTACGAGCAGTACTTC

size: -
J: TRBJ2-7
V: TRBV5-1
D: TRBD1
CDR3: CASSKGQGGVHEQYF
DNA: TGCGCCAGCAGCAAAGGACAGGGTGGCGTACACGAGCAGTACTTC

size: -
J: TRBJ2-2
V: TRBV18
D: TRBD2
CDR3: CASSPTSGENTGELFF
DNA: TGTGCCAGCTCACCGACTAGCGGGGAAAACACCGGGGAGCTGTTTTTT

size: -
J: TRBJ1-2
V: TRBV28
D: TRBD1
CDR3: CASSSQGADYGYTF
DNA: TGTGCCAGCAGTTCACAGGGGGCGGACTATGGCTACACCTTC

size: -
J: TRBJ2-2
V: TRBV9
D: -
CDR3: CASRWTENTGELFF
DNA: TGTGCCAGCAGATGGACAGAGAACACCGGGGAGCTGTTTTTT

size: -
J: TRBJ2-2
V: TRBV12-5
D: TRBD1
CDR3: CASGLVLGRGRIGTGELFF
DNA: TGTGCTAGTGGTTTGGTACTGGGCAGGGGGCGAATAGGGACCGGGGAGCTGTTTTTT

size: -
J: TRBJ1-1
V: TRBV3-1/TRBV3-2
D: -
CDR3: CASSRGPAANTEAFF
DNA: TGTGCCAGCAGCCGGGGGCCCGCCGCGAACACTGAAGCTTTCTTT

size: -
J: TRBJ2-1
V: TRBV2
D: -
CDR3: CASSPDSPGRFF
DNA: TGTGCCAGCAGCCCAGACTCTCCCGGAAGGTTCTTC